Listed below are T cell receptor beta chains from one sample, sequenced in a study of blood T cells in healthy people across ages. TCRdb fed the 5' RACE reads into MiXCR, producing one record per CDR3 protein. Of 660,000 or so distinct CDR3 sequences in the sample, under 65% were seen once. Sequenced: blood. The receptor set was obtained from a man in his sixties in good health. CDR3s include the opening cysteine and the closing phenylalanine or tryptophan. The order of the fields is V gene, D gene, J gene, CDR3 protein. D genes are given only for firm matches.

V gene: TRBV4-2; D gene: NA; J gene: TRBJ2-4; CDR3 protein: CASSQDPRESQYF
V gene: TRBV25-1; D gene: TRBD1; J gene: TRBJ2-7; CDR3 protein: CASSDANRGSYEQYF
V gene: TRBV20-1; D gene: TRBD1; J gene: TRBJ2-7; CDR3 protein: CSATPEDRPYEQYF
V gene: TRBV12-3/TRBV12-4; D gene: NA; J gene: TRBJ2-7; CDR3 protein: CASSLPPETATYEQYF
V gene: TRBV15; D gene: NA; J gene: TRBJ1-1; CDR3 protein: CATTESRSTEAFF
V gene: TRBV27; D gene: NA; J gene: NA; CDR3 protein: CASNNMGGTQYF
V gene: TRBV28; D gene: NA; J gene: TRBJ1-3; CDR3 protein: CASSSSLGNTIYF
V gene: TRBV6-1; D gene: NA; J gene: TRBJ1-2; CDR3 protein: CASSEVSLAYGYTF
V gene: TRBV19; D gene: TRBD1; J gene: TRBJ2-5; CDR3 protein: CASTMSSDREQETQYF
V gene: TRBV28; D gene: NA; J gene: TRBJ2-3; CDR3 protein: CATTPTATDTQYF
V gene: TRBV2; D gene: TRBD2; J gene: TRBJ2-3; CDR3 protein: CASMRLAGARGTDTQYF
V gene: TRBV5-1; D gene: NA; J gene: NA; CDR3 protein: CASSSGGGETEAFF
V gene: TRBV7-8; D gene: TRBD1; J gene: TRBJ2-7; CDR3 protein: CASSKDRAYEQYF
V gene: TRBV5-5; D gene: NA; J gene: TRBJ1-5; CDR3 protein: CASSLVTGSDQPQHF
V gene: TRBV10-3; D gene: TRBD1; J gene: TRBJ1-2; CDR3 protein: CAISESGQVRDGYTF
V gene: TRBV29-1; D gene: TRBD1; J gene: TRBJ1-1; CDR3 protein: CSVEPDRLNTEAFF
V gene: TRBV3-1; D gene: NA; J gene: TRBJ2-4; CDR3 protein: CASSARGENIQYF
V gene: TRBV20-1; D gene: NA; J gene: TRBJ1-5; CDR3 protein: CSARAGVGNQPQHF
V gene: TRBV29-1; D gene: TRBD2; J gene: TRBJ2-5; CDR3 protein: CSVVGSSGLKETQYF
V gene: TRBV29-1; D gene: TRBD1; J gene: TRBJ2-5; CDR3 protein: CSVGQGGWKETQYF
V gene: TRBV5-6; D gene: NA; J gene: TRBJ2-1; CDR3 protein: CASSDRGRTYPYNEQFF
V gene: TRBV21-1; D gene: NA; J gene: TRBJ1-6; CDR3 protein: CASSKGFRQREYNSPLHF
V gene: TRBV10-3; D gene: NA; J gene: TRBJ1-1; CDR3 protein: CAIKLQGNTEAFF
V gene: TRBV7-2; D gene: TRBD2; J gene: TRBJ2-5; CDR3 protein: CASSPSPRGGKETQYF
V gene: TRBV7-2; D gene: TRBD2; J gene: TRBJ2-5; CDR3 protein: CASSRTSGAMETQYF
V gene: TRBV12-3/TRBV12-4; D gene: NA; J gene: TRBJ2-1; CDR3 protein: CASSLVRGQGNEQFF
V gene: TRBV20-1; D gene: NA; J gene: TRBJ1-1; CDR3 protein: CSARDPGQSAEAFF
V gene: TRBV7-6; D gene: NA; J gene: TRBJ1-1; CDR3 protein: CASSEPDREAFF
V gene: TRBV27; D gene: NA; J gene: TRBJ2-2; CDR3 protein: CASSLMRNTGELFF
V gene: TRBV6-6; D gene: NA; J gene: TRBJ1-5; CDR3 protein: CASRDQGREQPQHF
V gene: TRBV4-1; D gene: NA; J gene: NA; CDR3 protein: CASSPGVVPHEQYF